The clone carrying this T cell receptor (beta chain) occurred many times. Its antigen is currently unknown. The source of the sample is a study of molecular identifiers for immune sequencing clone quantification. The bulk TCR libraries were made with methods described before and with listed TCR primers. TCRdb re-called the PCR reads through MiXCR, storing one row per CDR3 protein. The sample carries tens of thousands of distinct CDR3 sequences, about 23% recorded once. Germline loops: CDR1 SEHNR, CDR2 FQNEAQ (reference sequence). Trimming took off 1 base at V and 0 bases at J, with 6 bases between the two ends. The length of the CDR3 is 15 residues. For naive CD8 T cells, sorting used the CD8+CD4-CCR7+CD45RA+ phenotype. Study findings and constraints: The study found clones above 20 RNA copies held over 99% of effector molecules and under 1% in naive cells.

This TCR came from a human donor in good health. Some libraries in this study had Jurkat cell RNA spiked in. The rearrangement joins TRBV7-9 to TRBJ2-2; D gene unclear. The material sequenced was naive CD8+ T cells from blood, with Jurkat cell RNA spiked in. Subset given: FACS-sorted CD8+CD4-CCR7+CD45RA+ naive T cells. CDR3 sequence reads: CASSLGLANTGELFF. CDR3 in DNA: TGTGCCAGCAGCTTAGGTCTAGCGAACACCGGGGAGCTGTTTTTT.